These 5 T cell receptor beta chains share one sample of origin, sequenced in a study of blood T cell repertoires in COVID-19. Assay: immunoSEQ multiplex PCR; the TCRdb copy retains only in-frame clones and omits some. The sample includes 320,000 or so clones, around 84% of them seen just once. Input material: PBMCs or T cells enriched from blood (not recorded which). The receptors stem from a woman aged 30 to 39 who had been exposed to COVID-19.

The chain has TRBV6-4 and TRBJ2-3, with 9 bases that match TRBD1. This CDR3 has 15 amino acids. CDR1 is MRHNA, CDR2 SNTAGT, per germline. V was clipped by 2 bases and J by 0 bases; unmatched bases: 0. Here the CDR3 reads CASSDGTGSTDTQYF. CDR3 DNA sequence: TGTGCCAGCAGTGACGGGACAGGGAGCACAGATACGCAGTATTTT.

The CDR3 sequence: CATSRDIASGELFF. As DNA, the CDR3 is TGTGCCACCAGCAGAGATATAGCTTCCGGGGAGCTGTTTTTT. V and J are TRBV15 and TRBJ2-2; D unclear. Trimming left V 0 bases short and J 6 bases short, with 8 bases between. The CDR3 is made up of 14 amino acids. Germline loops: CDR1 LNHNV, CDR2 YYDKDF (reference sequence).

The chain combines TRBV4-1 with TRBJ2-5; TRBD2 matches at 10 bases. This CDR3 has 17 residues. Germline trimming cut 4 bases from V and 2 bases from J; bases unmatched to any gene: 10. CDR1 is MGHRA and CDR2 is YSYEKL in the germline V gene. CDR3 residues: CASSPNPPSGRQETQYF. The CDR3 nucleotides are TGCGCCAGCAGCCCCAACCCCCCTAGCGGGAGACAAGAGACCCAGTACTTC.

This chain links TRBV5-1 with TRBJ2-2; 8 bases match TRBD2. CDR3 size: 14 residues. Trimming removed 1 base from V and 5 bases from J; junction bases left unmatched: 1. CDR1 is SGHRS, CDR2 YFSETQ, per germline. The CDR3 bases are TGCGCCAGCAGCTTGAGACTAGCGACCGGGGAGCTGTTTTTT. Amino acid sequence: CASSLRLATGELFF.

The CDR3 spells CASSSRDSANTGELFF. The CDR3 DNA follows: TGTGCCAGCAGCTCCCGGGACAGCGCGAACACCGGGGAGCTGTTTTTT. V usage is TRBV5-6 and J usage is TRBJ2-2; 7 positions match TRBD1. CDR3 length: 16 residues. The V and J ends lost 3 bases and 0 bases, in that order; junction bases with no gene match: 5. Germline lookup yields CDR1 SGHDT and CDR2 YYEEEE.